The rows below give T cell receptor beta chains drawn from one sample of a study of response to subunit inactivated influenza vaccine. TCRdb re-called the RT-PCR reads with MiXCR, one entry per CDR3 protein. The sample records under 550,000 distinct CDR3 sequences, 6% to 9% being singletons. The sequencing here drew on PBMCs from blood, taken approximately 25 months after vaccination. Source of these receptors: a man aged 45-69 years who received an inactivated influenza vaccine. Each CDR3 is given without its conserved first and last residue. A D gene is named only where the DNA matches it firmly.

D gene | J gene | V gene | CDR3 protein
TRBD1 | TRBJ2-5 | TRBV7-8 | ASSLSGQGEETQY
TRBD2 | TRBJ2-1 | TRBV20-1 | SGLAGSSYNEQF
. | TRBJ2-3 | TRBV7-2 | ASSLGHSEDTQY
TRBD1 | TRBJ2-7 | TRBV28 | ASNTGGRIYEQY
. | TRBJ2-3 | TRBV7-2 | ASKPTAQFTDTQY
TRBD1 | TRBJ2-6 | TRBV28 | ASSLLPGQGGSGANVLT
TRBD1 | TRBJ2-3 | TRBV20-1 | SASYLGQGAFTDTQY
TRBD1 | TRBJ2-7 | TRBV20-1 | SARGPGTGLSYEQY
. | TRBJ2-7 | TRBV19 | ASGTSGHEQY
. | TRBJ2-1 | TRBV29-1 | SVALANEQF
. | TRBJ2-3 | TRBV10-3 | AIRSSTDTQY
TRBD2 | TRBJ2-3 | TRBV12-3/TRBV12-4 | ASSYREGRTDTQY
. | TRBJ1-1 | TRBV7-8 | ASSSVGQSTMNTEAF
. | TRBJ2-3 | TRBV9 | ASSVEVLDTQY
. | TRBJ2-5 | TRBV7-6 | ASSRKFPEIGYQETQY
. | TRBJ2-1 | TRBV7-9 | ASSLGQGSYDEQF
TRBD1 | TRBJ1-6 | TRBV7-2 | ASSPETGRNSPLH
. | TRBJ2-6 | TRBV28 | ASITSSLGANVLT